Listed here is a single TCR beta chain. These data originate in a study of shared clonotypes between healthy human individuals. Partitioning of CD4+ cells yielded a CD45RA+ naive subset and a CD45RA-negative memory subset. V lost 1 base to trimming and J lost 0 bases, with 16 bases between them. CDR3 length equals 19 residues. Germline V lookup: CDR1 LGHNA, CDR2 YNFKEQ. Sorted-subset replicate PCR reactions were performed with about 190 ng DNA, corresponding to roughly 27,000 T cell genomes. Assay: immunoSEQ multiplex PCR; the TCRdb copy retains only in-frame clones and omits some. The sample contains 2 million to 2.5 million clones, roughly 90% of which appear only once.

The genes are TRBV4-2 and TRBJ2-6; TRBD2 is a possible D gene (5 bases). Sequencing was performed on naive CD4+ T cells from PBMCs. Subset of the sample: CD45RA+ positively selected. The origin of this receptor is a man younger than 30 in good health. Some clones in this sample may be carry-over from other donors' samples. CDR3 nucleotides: TGTGCCAGCAGCCAAGGTCCTAGCCGGTTCGACTCTGGGGCCAACGTCCTGACTTTC. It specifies CASSQGPSRFDSGANVLTF.